This TCR beta chain is from a study of blood T cell repertoires in COVID-19. Libraries were prepared by immunoSEQ multiplex PCR; TCRdb keeps only in-frame clonotypes and omits some of them. The table records some 160,000 clones, more than 70% of them present only once. Sequencing was done on a sample of peripheral blood. This receptor was obtained from a woman in her 70s who had recovered from COVID-19.

The CDR3 sequence: CASSPGTTGVGGYTF. In nucleotides, the CDR3 is TGTGCCAGCAGCCCCGGAACCACAGGGGTGGGAGGCTACACCTTC. The genes are TRBV4-2 and TRBJ1-2; TRBD1 matches 7 bases. V was clipped by 4 bases and J by 8 bases; unmatched bases: 13. This CDR3 is built from 15 residues. Germline CDR1 LGHNA, CDR2 YNFKEQ.